The 21 T cell receptor beta chains below come from one sample, sequenced in a study of tissue T cells after allogeneic stem cell transplantation. Time point reported: mouse harvest day 14 after allogeneic transplant. The graft held 10^6 splenic CD5+ T cells and 10^7 T-cell-depleted bone marrow cells. Profiling relied on immunoSEQ multiplex PCR, and the TCRdb table lists in-frame clones only, not all of them. This repertoire shows about 3,700 clones, more than 40% found once; its top ten account for 25% to 30%. Sequences were obtained from gut tissue. All receptors come from a female BALB/c mouse given C57BL/6 T cells with graft-versus-host disease after an allogeneic hematopoietic cell transplant.

This clone has more than one count but fewer than ten. Mouse names are used for the genes. The read ends 1 residue before the CDR3 terminus; that terminus is restored from the germline J gene. This chain joins TRBV26 and TRBJ2-7; D perhaps matches TRBD1 (6 bases). CDR1 KGHPV and CDR2 FQNQEV come from the germline V gene (reference sequence). The CDR3 length is 13 residues. Between the trimmed V and J ends, which lost 4 bases and 1 base, there was a span of 8 bases. This CDR3 reads CASSHQGSYEQYF. The sequenced part of the CDR3 DNA is TGTGCCAGCAGTCATCAGGGGTCCTATGAACAGTAC. Combining the CDR3 with reference TRBV26 and TRBJ2-7 gives the whole variable domain NSKVIQTPRYLVKGQGQKAKMRCIPEKGHPVVFWYQQNKNNEFKFLINFQNQEVLQQIDMTEKRFSAECPSNSPCSLEIQSSEAGDSALYLCASSHQGSYEQYFGPGTRLTVL.

A note on this clone: The germline and genes are mouse ones. The CDR3 is cut off 1 residue early in the read; its end comes from the germline J gene. The chain couples TRBV5 to TRBJ2-2, with D tentatively TRBD1 (6 bases). The V gene lost 1 base and the J gene lost 0 bases, with 6 bases spanning the gap. The CDR3 has 15 amino acids. CDR1 is LGHNA, CDR2 YNLKQL, per germline (reference sequence). The part of the CDR3 DNA that was read is TGTGCCAGCAGCCAAGGGACAGCAAACACCGGGCAGCTCTAC. This gives the protein CASSQGTANTGQLY. The full CDR3 is CASSQGTANTGQLYF.

This clone occurred once. Gene names refer to mouse genes. The sequence runs out 1 residue before the end of the CDR3; the remainder is reconstructed from the germline J gene. The chain recombines TRBV16 with TRBJ2-5, with 8 bases aligning to TRBD1. Trimming at V came to 5 bases and at J to 4 bases, leaving 5 bases not matched to a gene. Germline values: CDR1 SGHSA, CDR2 FRNQAP. The CDR3 runs to 14 residues. CDR3 residues: CASSTRTGKDTQYF. CDR3 bases read: TGTGCAAGCAGCACGCGGACAGGGAAAGACACCCAGTAC.

Of note for this clone: Mouse gene names and germline throughout. The CDR3 end falls 1 residue outside the read, so it is completed with the germline J gene. The chain recombines TRBV26 with TRBJ1-6; D gene unclear. TRBJ1-6 is marked as an open reading frame, function uncertain. CDR3 length: 13 amino acids. V lost 0 bases to trimming and J lost 9 bases, with 6 bases between them. The germline V gene encodes CDR1 KGHPV and CDR2 FQNQEV (reference sequence). CDR3 region: CASSLSGGSPLYF. The sequenced CDR3 bases are TGTGCCAGCAGTCTGTCCGGCGGTTCGCCCCTCTAC.

As regards this clone: Mouse germline and gene names are used. Read coverage stops 1 residue before the CDR3 terminus; the germline J gene supplies the remainder. The chain combines TRBV26 with TRBJ2-3; the D gene is possibly TRBD2 (6 bases). This CDR3 region has 14 residues. The V gene lost 8 bases and the J gene lost 0 bases, with 12 bases spanning the gap. CDR1 and CDR2 from the germline V gene are KGHPV and FQNQEV (reference sequence). The CDR3 bases that were read are TGTGCCAGCTCCACTGGGTCTAGTGCAGAAACGCTGTAT. This translates into CASSTGSSAETLY. The complete CDR3 protein is CASSTGSSAETLYF.

By share, this clone ranks as large. Mouse gene names and germline throughout. The observed sequence ends 1 residue before the CDR3 terminus, with the missing tail filled in from the germline J gene. This chain joins TRBV1 and TRBJ2-7; 9 bases are shared with TRBD2. The CDR3 totals 13 residues. V lost 1 base and J lost 7; bases outside the gene matches: 2. Germline V lookup: CDR1 NSQYPW, CDR2 LRSPGD (reference sequence). Incomplete CDR3 DNA: TGCACCTGCAGTGCAGCCTGGGGGGGGGAACAGTAC. It specifies CTCSAAWGGEQY. Given in full, the CDR3 is CTCSAAWGGEQYF.

This clone was counted between two and nine times. Gene and germline names: mouse. The CDR3 is cut off 1 residue early in the read; its end comes from the germline J gene. V is TRBV26 and J is TRBJ1-3, with D hard to call. CDR3 length equals 14 residues. Germline V gene lookup returns CDR1 KGHPV and CDR2 FQNQEV (reference sequence). V dropped 3 bases and J dropped 0 bases, with 6 bases sitting between them. CDR3 sequence: CASSLFHSGNTLYF. CDR3 DNA (partial): TGTGCCAGCAGTCTTTTCCATTCTGGAAATACGCTCTAT.

To note about this clone: Gene names and germline match the mouse. The missing CDR3 end, 1 residue past where the read stops, is filled in from the germline J gene. The genes are TRBV26 and TRBJ1-1; weak D call: TRBD1 (5 bases). Between the trimmed V and J ends, which lost 4 bases and 5 bases, there was a span of 8 bases. This CDR3 spans 12 amino acids. From germline, CDR1 is KGHPV and CDR2 FQNQEV (reference sequence). The CDR3 sequence: CASSPSGTEVFF. The DNA read from the CDR3 is TGTGCCAGCAGTCCCTCAGGGACAGAAGTCTTC.

This clone is labeled medium-sized. All gene names here are mouse names. From the germline J gene comes the end of the CDR3, since the read stops 1 residue before it. V and J are TRBV5 and TRBJ2-5, with 8 bases matching TRBD1. Trimming removed 0 bases from V and 0 bases from J; junction bases left unmatched: 2. CDR3 size: 16 residues. From germline, CDR1 is LGHNA and CDR2 YNLKQL (reference sequence). CDR3 bases read: TGTGCCAGCAGCCAAGAGGACAGGGTTAACCAAGACACCCAGTAC. Amino acids: CASSQEDRVNQDTQY. The whole CDR3 sequence is CASSQEDRVNQDTQYF.

The sample holds a few counts of this clone. Gene names are mouse gene names. The sequenced fragment ends 1 residue before the CDR3 boundary, so the rest is inferred from the germline J gene. The V call is TRBV26, the J call TRBJ2-7; 8 bases are a match to TRBD1. In germline, CDR1 is KGHPV, CDR2 FQNQEV (reference sequence). This CDR3 comprises 14 residues. V shed 4 bases, J shed 3 bases, and the junction held 5 bases outside the gene matches. CDR3 protein: CASSPGTGGYEQYF. The CDR3 DNA, read in part, is TGTGCCAGCAGTCCGGGGACAGGCGGCTATGAACAGTAC.

On this clone: Gene labels here are mouse ones. Read coverage stops 1 residue before the CDR3 terminus; the germline J gene supplies the remainder. The chain has TRBV26 and TRBJ1-1, with D maybe TRBD1 (5 bases). V gave up 2 bases and J gave up 0 bases, with 10 bases separating them. CDR3 size: 15 residues. CDR1 and CDR2 from the germline V gene are KGHPV and FQNQEV (reference sequence). The covered CDR3 bases are TGTGCCAGCAGTCTGCCAGGGCATGCAAACACAGAAGTCTTC. Its translation: CASSLPGHANTEVF. The full CDR3 protein reads CASSLPGHANTEVFF.

This clone was seen a few times. The gene names here belong to mouse. The observed sequence ends 1 residue before the CDR3 terminus, with the missing tail filled in from the germline J gene. The rearrangement joins TRBV3 to TRBJ2-7; TRBD1 might be the D (6 bases). CDR3 size: 12 residues. Germline values: CDR1 SNHLY, CDR2 FYNGKV (reference sequence). V dropped 5 bases and J dropped 7 bases, with 12 bases sitting between them. The covered CDR3 bases are TGTGCCAGCAGCCAAACAGGGCGGGAACAGTAC. Translation: CASSQTGREQY. The full CDR3 reads CASSQTGREQYF.

A word on this clone: All gene names here are mouse names. The read terminates 1 residue ahead of where the CDR3 ends, so the germline J gene completes it. V usage is TRBV3 and J usage is TRBJ2-1, with TRBD1 matching over 7 bases. The CDR3 length is 13 residues. V lost 8 bases and J lost 3; bases outside the gene matches: 4. Germline V gene sequence: CDR1 SNHLY, CDR2 FYNGKV (reference sequence). CDR3 sequence: CASAGTVYAEQFF. The sequenced part of the CDR3 DNA is TGTGCCAGCGCCGGGACAGTCTATGCTGAGCAGTTC.

Points on this clone: Here the gene names and germline are mouse. The missing CDR3 end, 1 residue past where the read stops, is filled in from the germline J gene. The chain couples TRBV26 to TRBJ2-4, with D unresolved. CDR3 length: 14 residues. V gave up 3 bases and J gave up 0 bases, with 7 bases separating them. Germline V gene lookup returns CDR1 KGHPV and CDR2 FQNQEV (reference sequence). CDR3 sequence reads: CASSLAGSQNTLYF. CDR3 bases read: TGTGCCAGCAGTCTCGCGGGTAGTCAAAACACCTTGTAC.

This clone was seen a handful of times. The germline and genes are mouse ones. Coverage ceases 1 residue before the CDR3 finishes, and the germline J gene fills in the end. The chain combines TRBV16 with TRBJ1-3; D perhaps matches TRBD1 (6 bases). The CDR3 length is 15 residues. Germline CDR1 is SGHSA and CDR2 is FRNQAP. V dropped 3 bases and J dropped 0 bases, with 9 bases sitting between them. The sequenced part of the CDR3 DNA is TGTGCAAGCAGCTTTCGACAGGATTCTGGAAATACGCTCTAT. This translates into CASSFRQDSGNTLY. The complete CDR3 sequence is CASSFRQDSGNTLYF.

This clone was observed a handful of times. Gene names are the mouse ones. The DNA ends 1 residue before the CDR3 does, and the rest of the CDR3 is filled in from the germline J gene. The rearrangement uses TRBV3 and TRBJ2-5, with 11 bases matching TRBD2. From germline, CDR1 is SNHLY and CDR2 FYNGKV (reference sequence). The CDR3 spans 14 residues. J lost 4 bases, V lost 4 bases, and 1 base had no gene match. The CDR3 reads CASSWDWGKDTQYF. Partial CDR3 DNA: TGTGCCAGCAGCTGGGACTGGGGGAAAGACACCCAGTAC.

Concerning this clone: Here the gene names and germline are mouse. The read ends 1 residue shy of where the CDR3 ends; the end is completed using the germline J gene. V is TRBV2 and J is TRBJ2-5; D is perhaps TRBD1 or TRBD2 (5 bases each). V lost 4 bases and J lost 0, with 5 bases in between. The V gene's germline CDR1 is LGHNA and CDR2 YSYQKL. The CDR3 consists of 13 residues. Partial CDR3 DNA: TGTGCCAGCAGCCGGGACAACCAAGACACCCAGTAC. Encoded protein: CASSRDNQDTQY. The whole CDR3 protein reads CASSRDNQDTQYF.

In its sample, this clone ranks as medium-sized. The germline and genes are mouse ones. The CDR3 extends 1 residue past the end of the read, so its final part is completed from the germline J gene. The V gene is TRBV26, the J gene TRBJ2-7; 7 bases align to TRBD2. V lost 6 bases and J lost 3; bases outside the gene matches: 2. This CDR3 spans 12 amino acids. Germline V gives CDR1 KGHPV, CDR2 FQNQEV (reference sequence). The part of the CDR3 DNA that was read is TGTGCCAGCAGGGGGACTGACTATGAACAGTAC. It yields the protein CASRGTDYEQY. The whole CDR3 sequence is CASRGTDYEQYF.

On this clone itself: Gene names are mouse gene names. The CDR3 goes on 1 residue after the read ends, and that part is filled in from the germline J gene. This sequence joins TRBV16 and TRBJ2-4; D gene ambiguous. V lost 3 bases and J lost 0, with 4 bases in between. Germline V lookup: CDR1 SGHSA, CDR2 FRNQAP. CDR3 length: 13 residues. The covered CDR3 bases are TGTGCAAGCAGCTTCCACAGTCAAAACACCTTGTAC. Translated, it gives CASSFHSQNTLY. The CDR3 in full is CASSFHSQNTLYF.

Concerning this clone itself: A single base is all that separates this from a far larger clone, so a read error is likely. The gene names given are mouse names. The CDR3 extends 1 residue past the end of the read, so its final part is completed from the germline J gene. J is TRBJ1-3 and V is TRBV13-3, with D tentatively TRBD1 (5 bases). The CDR3 is 15 amino acids. Trimming took 6 bases from V and 0 from J, leaving 13 bases between them. In germline, CDR1 is NNHDY, CDR2 SYVADS. The CDR3 loop is CASTGGSHSGNTLYF. The sequenced part of the CDR3 DNA is TGTGCCAGCACTGGGGGGTCCCATTCTGGAAATACGCTCTAT.

This clone was counted only a few times. Gene labels here are mouse ones. Coverage ceases 1 residue before the CDR3 finishes, and the germline J gene fills in the end. The chain recombines TRBV13-2 with TRBJ1-4, with 8 bases lining up with TRBD1. The CDR3 contains 15 residues. Germline CDR1 is NNHNN and CDR2 is SYGAGS (reference sequence). After removal of 4 bases from V and 0 bases from J, the junction contained 2 bases not matched to a gene. This CDR3 reads CASGYRGVSNERLFF. The sequenced CDR3 bases are TGTGCCAGCGGTTACAGGGGGGTTTCCAACGAAAGATTATTT.